This T cell receptor beta chain stems from a study of glioma-infiltrating T cells after dendritic cell vaccination. For the study at large: Patients had newly diagnosed or recurrent glioblastoma and received dendritic cell vaccines.

V shed 6 bases and J shed 3 bases, with 13 bases lying between them. Germline V lookup: CDR1 MNHNS, CDR2 SASEGT. CDR3 size: 14 residues. Primers: 60 V beta forward and 13 J beta reverse. Sequencing used immunoSEQ multiplex PCR; TCRdb keeps in-frame clones, though not all of them. The profile shows 95,000 or so clones, about 85% of them singletons. None of the glioblastoma patients had an isocitrate dehydrogenase mutation. This receptor was identified in a human donor with glioblastoma. The chain joins TRBV6-1 to TRBJ2-3; D possibly corresponds to TRBD2 (5 bases). The sample was blood, taken before dendritic cell vaccination. In DNA form, the CDR3 reads TGTGCCAGCAGCCCCTTCGCGGGTACAGATACGCAGTATTTT. Its protein product is CASSPFAGTDTQYF.